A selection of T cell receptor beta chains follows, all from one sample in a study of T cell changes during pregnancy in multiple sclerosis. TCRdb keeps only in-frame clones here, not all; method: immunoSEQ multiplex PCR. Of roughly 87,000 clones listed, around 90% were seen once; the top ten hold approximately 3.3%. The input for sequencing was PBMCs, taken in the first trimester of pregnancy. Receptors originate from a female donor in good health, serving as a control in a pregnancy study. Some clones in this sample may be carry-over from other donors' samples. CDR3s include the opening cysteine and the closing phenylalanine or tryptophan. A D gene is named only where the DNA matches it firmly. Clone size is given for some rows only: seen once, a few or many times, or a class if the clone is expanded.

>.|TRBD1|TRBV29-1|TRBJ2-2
CSVAGTGVTGELFF
TGCAGCGTTGCCGGGACAGGGGTTACCGGGGAGCTGTTTTTT
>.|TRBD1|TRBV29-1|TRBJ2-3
CSVDRGSSTDTQYF
TGCAGCGTCGACAGGGGATCTAGCACAGATACGCAGTATTTT
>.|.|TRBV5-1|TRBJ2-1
CASSLTDNEQFF
TGCGCCAGCAGCTTAACAGACAATGAGCAGTTCTTC
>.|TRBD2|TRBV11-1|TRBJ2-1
CASSLSLAGAGNEQFF
TGTGCCAGCAGCTTAAGTCTAGCGGGAGCGGGAAATGAGCAGTTCTTC
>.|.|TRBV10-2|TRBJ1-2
CASSERRNYGYTF
TGCGCCAGCAGTGAGCGGAGAAACTATGGCTACACCTTC
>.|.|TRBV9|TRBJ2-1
CASSPRPRSSYNEQFF
TGTGCCAGCAGCCCACGACCGCGGAGCTCCTACAATGAGCAGTTCTTC
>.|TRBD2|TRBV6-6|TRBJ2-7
CASSPPGLAGGYEQYF
TGTGCCAGCAGTCCACCGGGACTAGCGGGAGGGTACGAGCAGTACTTC
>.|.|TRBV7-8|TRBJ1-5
CASSLAFYSNQPQHF
TGTGCCAGCAGCTTAGCGTTCTATAGCAATCAGCCCCAGCATTTT
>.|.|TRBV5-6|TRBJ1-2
CASSLAGEGYTF
TGTGCCAGCAGCTTGGCAGGGGAGGGCTACACCTTC
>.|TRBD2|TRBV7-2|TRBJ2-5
CASSLDPREVTQYF
TGTGCCAGCAGCTTAGATCCGCGGGAGGTGACCCAGTACTTC
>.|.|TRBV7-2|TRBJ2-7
CASSLGAGRHYEQYF
TGTGCCAGCAGCTTAGGGGCAGGCCGACACTACGAGCAGTACTTC
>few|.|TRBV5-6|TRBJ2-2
CASSFGGTNTGELFF
TGTGCCAGCAGCTTTGGAGGGACGAACACCGGGGAGCTGTTTTTT
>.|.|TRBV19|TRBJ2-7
CATISVRQQAGEQYF
TGTGCCACAATATCCGTTCGACAGCAAGCAGGCGAGCAGTACTTC
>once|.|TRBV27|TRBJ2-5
CASSLSGHLYQETQYF
TGTGCCAGCAGTTTATCAGGACACCTGTACCAAGAGACCCAGTACTTC
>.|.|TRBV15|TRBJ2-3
CATSLKGTDTQYF
TGTGCCACCAGCTTGAAGGGGACAGATACGCAGTATTTT
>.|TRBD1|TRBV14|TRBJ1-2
CASSGWDRSNYGYTF
TGTGCCAGCAGCGGTTGGGACAGGAGCAACTATGGCTACACCTTC
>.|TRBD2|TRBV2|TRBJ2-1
CASNGGGAYNEQFF
TGTGCCAGCAACGGCGGGGGGGCCTACAATGAGCAGTTCTTC
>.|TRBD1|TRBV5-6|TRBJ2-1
CASRLWTGSSYNEQFF
TGTGCCAGCAGACTCTGGACAGGGAGTTCCTACAATGAGCAGTTCTTC
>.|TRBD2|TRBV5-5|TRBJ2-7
CASSLAATSVYEQYF
TGTGCCAGCAGCTTAGCCGCGACTAGCGTTTACGAGCAGTACTTC
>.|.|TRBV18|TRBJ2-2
CASSTEGGELFF
TGTGCCAGCTCGACCGAGGGCGGGGAGCTGTTTTTT
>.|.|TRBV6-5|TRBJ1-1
CASSYSTGSEAFF
TGTGCCAGCAGTTACTCGACGGGGTCGGAAGCTTTCTTT
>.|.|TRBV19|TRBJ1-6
CASSTGPGVNSPLHF
TGTGCCAGTAGTACTGGTCCGGGGGTTAATTCACCCCTCCACTTT
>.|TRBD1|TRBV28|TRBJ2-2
CASTLAGQGATKGTGELFF
TGTGCCAGCACCCTCGCCGGACAGGGGGCCACAAAGGGCACCGGGGAGCTGTTTTTT
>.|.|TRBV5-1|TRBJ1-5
CASSLAAGVQPQHF
TGCGCCAGCAGCTTGGCAGCGGGGGTTCAGCCCCAGCATTTT
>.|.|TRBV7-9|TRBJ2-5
CASSSRDTYQETQYF
TGTGCCAGCAGCTCCCGGGACACCTATCAAGAGACCCAGTACTTC
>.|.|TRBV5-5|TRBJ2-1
CASSVASSEQDEQFF
TGTGCCAGCAGCGTGGCTAGCTCCGAGCAGGATGAGCAGTTCTTC
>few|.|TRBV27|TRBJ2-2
CASSPRRPGELFF
TGTGCCAGCAGTCCCCGGCGGCCCGGGGAGCTGTTTTTT
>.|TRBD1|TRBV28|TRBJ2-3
CASSATGEQDTDTQYF
TGTGCCAGCAGTGCTACAGGGGAGCAGGACACAGATACGCAGTATTTT
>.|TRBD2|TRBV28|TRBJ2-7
CASRKTSGASEQYF
TGTGCCAGCAGGAAGACTAGCGGAGCTTCCGAGCAGTACTTC
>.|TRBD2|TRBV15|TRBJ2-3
CATGGMRVGAGGVRDTQYF
TGTGCCACCGGAGGGATGCGGGTGGGAGCGGGAGGGGTCAGAGATACGCAGTATTTT
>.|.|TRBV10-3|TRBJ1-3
CAITSSQAGNTIYF
TGTGCCATCACCTCCTCTCAGGCGGGAAACACCATATATTTT
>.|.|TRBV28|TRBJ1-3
CATIPPGGNTIYF
TGTGCCACCATCCCCCCAGGAGGAAACACCATATATTTT
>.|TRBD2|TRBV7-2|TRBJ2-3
CASSLPIRLAGGPDTQYF
TGTGCCAGCAGCTTACCGATAAGACTAGCGGGGGGGCCAGATACGCAGTATTTT
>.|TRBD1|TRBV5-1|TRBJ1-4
CASSTAAGGWNNEKLFF
TGCGCCAGCAGCACCGCCGCAGGGGGCTGGAATAATGAAAAACTGTTTTTT
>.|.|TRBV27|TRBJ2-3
CASSPISRGTDTQYF
TGTGCCAGCAGTCCAATCTCCAGGGGAACAGATACGCAGTATTTT
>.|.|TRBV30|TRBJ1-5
CAWSVQGILPQHF
TGTGCCTGGAGTGTACAGGGAATTTTGCCCCAGCATTTT
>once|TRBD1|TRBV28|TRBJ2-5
CASSVLPQGAGETQYF
TGTGCCAGCAGTGTCCTCCCCCAGGGGGCAGGAGAGACCCAGTACTTC
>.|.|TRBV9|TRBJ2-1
CASSVEQGHNEQFF
TGTGCCAGCAGCGTAGAACAGGGCCACAATGAGCAGTTCTTC
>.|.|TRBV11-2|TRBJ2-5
CASSLVGSQETQYF
TGTGCCAGCAGCTTAGTTGGCAGTCAAGAGACCCAGTACTTC
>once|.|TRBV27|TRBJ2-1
CASSTKYNEQFF
TGTGCCAGCAGTACAAAATACAATGAGCAGTTCTTC
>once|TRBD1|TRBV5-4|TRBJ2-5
CASSLAGGRSGQYF
TGTGCCAGCAGCTTGGCAGGGGGTCGAAGTGGCCAGTACTTC
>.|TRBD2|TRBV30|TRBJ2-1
CAWKVAGGPSDEQFF
TGTGCCTGGAAGGTCGCGGGAGGGCCCTCCGATGAGCAGTTCTTC
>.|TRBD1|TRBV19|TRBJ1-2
CASSITGDYGYTF
TGTGCCAGTAGTATCACAGGGGACTATGGCTACACCTTC
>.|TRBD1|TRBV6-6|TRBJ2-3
CASSPGTGSRTENF
TGTGCCAGCAGTCCCGGGACAGGGTCTAGGACGGAAAATTTT
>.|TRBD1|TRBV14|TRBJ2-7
CASSRDSYEQYF
TGTGCCAGCAGCCGGGACAGCTACGAGCAGTACTTC
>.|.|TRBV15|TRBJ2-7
CATSTGGGRYEQYF
TGTGCCACCAGCACTGGGGGGGGGCGATACGAGCAGTACTTC
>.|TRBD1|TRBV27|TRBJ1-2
CASKTGTGGFGYTF
TGTGCCAGCAAAACCGGGACAGGGGGCTTTGGCTACACCTTC